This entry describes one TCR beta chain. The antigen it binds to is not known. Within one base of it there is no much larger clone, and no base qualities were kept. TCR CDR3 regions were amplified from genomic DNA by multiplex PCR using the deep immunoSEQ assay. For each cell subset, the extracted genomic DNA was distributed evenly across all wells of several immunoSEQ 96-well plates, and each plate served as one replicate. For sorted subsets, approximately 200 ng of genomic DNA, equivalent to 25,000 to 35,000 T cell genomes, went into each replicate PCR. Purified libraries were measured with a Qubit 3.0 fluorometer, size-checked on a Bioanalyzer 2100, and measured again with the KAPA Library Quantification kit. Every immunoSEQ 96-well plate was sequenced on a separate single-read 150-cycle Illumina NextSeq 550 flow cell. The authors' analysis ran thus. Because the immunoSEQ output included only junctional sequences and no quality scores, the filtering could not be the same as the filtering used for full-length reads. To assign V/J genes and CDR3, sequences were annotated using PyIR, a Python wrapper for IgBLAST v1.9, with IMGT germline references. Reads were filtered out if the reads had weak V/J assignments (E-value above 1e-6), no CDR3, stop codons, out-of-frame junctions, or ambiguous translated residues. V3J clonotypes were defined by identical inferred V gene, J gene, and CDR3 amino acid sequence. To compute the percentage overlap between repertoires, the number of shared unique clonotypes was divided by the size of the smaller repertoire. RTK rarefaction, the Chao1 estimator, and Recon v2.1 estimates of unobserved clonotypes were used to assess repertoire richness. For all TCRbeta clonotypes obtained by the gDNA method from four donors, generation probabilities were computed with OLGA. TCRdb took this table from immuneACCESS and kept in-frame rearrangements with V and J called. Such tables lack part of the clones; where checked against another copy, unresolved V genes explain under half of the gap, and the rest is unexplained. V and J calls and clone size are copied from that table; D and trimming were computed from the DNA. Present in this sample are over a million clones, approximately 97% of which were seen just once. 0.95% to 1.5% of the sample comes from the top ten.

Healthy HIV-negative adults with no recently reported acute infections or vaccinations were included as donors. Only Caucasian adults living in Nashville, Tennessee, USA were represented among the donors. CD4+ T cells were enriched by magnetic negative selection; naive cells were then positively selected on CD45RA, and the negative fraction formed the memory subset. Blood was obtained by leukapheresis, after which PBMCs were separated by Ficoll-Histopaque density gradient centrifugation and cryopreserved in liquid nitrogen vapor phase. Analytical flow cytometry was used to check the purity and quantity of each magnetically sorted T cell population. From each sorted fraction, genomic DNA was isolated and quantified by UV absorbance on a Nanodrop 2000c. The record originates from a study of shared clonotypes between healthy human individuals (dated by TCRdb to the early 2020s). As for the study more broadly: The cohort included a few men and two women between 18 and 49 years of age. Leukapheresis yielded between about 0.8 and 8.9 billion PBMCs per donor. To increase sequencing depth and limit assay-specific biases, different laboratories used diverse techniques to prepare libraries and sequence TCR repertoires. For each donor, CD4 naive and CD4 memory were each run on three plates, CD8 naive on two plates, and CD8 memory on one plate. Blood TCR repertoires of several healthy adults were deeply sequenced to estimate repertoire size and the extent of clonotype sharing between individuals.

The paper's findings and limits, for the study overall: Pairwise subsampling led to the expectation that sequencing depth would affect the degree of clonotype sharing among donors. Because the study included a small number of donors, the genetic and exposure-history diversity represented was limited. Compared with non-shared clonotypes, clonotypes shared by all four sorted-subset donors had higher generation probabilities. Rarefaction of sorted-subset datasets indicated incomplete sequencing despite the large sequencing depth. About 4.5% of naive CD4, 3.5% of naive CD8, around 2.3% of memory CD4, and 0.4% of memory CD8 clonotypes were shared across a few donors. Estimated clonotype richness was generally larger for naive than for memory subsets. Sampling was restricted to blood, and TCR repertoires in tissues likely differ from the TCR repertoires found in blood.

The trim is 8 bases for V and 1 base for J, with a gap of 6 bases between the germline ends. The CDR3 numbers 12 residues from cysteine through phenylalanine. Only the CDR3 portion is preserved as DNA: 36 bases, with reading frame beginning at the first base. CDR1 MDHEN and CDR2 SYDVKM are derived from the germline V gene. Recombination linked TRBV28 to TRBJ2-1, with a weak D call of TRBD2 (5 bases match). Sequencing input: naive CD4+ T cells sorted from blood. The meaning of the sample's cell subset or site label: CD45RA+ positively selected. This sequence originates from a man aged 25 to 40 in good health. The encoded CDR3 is CASGESYNEQFF. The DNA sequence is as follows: TGTGCCAGCGGGGAGTCCTACAATGAGCAGTTCTTC.